This T cell receptor beta chain was captured by sequencing in a study of lymphopenia after photon versus proton radiotherapy (dated by TCRdb to the late 2010s). Regarding the complete study: In patients with gastrointestinal tumors who developed high-grade lymphopenia, the study compared the immunological effects of photon radiation therapy with those of proton radiation therapy. The cohort comprised about 19 patients with gastrointestinal tumors who received either photon or proton therapy and then developed lymphopenia. The goal of the study was to describe how the two radiation modalities differ in their effects on the immune system. Points the paper makes about the study in general: After the lymphocyte count nadir, repertoires from photon-treated patients showed oligoclonal expansion, particularly of CD8+ Temra cells, and this expansion drove the decline in diversity. Across the cohort, a larger post-nadir drop in TCR diversity was inversely correlated with overall survival time among patients who died. The survival association was examined only in patients who died, and the authors described better survival with proton therapy as a possibility, not as a demonstrated result. During treatment, patients who received proton therapy stayed relatively stable, whereas patients who received photon therapy lost naive T cells and TCR diversity and gained effector/memory populations.

Comment on this clone: This receptor's antigen is unknown. No base qualities exist here, and no much larger clone lies one base off it.

V has 5 bases trimmed and J has 7 bases trimmed; junction bases matching no gene number 8. Reading from cysteine to phenylalanine, the CDR3 counts 13 amino acids. Only the CDR3 region is kept as DNA, spanning 39 bases read in frame from base 1. Sequences SNHLY (CDR1) and FYNNEI (CDR2) are obtained from the germline V gene. Libraries were built with the immunoSEQ multiplex PCR assay. Alongside multiparametric flow cytometry, deep sequencing of rearranged TCR beta loci was used to profile the T cell repertoires. The table comes from immuneACCESS by way of TCRdb, which keeps in-frame sequences with V and J called. Part of the clones is missing from these tables; in studies checked, under half for an unresolved V gene and the rest for unknown reasons. The sample includes around 29,000 clones, with approximately 87% observed a single time. 40% to 50% of the sample goes to the ten largest clones.

The clonotype was recovered from a woman aged 60-70 years with cholangiocarcinoma. Some clones in this sample may be carry-over from other donors' samples. The specimen comprised peripheral blood, sampled from a patient treated with proton-based radiotherapy. The chain is encoded by TRBV2 joined to TRBJ2-7, with TRBD1 identical over 7 junction bases. The CDR3 region: CASSQGVANEQYF. The nucleotide sequence is given as TGTGCCAGCAGTCAGGGGGTTGCGAATGAGCAGTACTTC. With all but the CDR3 taken from the reference TRBV2 and TRBJ2-7 genes, the full variable domain is: EPEVTQTPSHQVTQMGQEVILRCVPISNHLYFYWYRQILGQKVEFLVSFYNNEISEKSEIFDDQFSVERPDGSNFTLKIRSTKLEDSAMYFCASSQGVANEQYFGPGTRLTVT.